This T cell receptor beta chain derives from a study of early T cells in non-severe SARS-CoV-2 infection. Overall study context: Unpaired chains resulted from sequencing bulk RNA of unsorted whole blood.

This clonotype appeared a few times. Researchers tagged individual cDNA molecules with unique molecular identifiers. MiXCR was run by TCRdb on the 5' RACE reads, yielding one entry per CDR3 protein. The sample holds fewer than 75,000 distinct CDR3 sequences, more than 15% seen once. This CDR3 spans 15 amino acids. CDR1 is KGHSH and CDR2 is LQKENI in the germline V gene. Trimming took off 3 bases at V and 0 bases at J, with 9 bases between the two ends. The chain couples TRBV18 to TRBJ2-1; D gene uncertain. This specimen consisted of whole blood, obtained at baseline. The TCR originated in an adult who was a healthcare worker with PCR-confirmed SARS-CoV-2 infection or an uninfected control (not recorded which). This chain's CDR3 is CASSPLLSSYNEQFF. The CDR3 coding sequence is TGTGCCAGCTCACCGCTTCTTAGCTCCTACAATGAGCAGTTCTTC. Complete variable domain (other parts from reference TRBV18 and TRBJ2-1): NAGVMQNPRHLVRRRGQEARLRCSPMKGHSHVYWYRQLPEEGLKFMVYLQKENIIDESGMPKERFSAEFPKEGPSILRIQQVVRGDSAAYFCASSPLLSSYNEQFFGPGTRLTVL.